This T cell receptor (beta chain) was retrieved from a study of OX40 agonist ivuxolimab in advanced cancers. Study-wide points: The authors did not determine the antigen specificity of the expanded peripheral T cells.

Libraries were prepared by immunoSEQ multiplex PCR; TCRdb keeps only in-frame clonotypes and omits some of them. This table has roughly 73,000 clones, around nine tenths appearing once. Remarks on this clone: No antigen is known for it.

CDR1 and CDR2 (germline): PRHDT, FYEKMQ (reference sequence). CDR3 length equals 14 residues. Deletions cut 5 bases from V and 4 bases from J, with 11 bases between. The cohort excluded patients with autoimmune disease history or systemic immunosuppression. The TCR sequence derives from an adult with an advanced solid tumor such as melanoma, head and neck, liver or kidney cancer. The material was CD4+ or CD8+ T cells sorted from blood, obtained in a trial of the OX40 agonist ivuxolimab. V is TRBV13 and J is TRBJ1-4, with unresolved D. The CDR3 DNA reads TGTGCCAGCAGCCCACGGTCGCTTAATGAAAAACTGTTTTTT. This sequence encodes CASSPRSLNEKLFF.